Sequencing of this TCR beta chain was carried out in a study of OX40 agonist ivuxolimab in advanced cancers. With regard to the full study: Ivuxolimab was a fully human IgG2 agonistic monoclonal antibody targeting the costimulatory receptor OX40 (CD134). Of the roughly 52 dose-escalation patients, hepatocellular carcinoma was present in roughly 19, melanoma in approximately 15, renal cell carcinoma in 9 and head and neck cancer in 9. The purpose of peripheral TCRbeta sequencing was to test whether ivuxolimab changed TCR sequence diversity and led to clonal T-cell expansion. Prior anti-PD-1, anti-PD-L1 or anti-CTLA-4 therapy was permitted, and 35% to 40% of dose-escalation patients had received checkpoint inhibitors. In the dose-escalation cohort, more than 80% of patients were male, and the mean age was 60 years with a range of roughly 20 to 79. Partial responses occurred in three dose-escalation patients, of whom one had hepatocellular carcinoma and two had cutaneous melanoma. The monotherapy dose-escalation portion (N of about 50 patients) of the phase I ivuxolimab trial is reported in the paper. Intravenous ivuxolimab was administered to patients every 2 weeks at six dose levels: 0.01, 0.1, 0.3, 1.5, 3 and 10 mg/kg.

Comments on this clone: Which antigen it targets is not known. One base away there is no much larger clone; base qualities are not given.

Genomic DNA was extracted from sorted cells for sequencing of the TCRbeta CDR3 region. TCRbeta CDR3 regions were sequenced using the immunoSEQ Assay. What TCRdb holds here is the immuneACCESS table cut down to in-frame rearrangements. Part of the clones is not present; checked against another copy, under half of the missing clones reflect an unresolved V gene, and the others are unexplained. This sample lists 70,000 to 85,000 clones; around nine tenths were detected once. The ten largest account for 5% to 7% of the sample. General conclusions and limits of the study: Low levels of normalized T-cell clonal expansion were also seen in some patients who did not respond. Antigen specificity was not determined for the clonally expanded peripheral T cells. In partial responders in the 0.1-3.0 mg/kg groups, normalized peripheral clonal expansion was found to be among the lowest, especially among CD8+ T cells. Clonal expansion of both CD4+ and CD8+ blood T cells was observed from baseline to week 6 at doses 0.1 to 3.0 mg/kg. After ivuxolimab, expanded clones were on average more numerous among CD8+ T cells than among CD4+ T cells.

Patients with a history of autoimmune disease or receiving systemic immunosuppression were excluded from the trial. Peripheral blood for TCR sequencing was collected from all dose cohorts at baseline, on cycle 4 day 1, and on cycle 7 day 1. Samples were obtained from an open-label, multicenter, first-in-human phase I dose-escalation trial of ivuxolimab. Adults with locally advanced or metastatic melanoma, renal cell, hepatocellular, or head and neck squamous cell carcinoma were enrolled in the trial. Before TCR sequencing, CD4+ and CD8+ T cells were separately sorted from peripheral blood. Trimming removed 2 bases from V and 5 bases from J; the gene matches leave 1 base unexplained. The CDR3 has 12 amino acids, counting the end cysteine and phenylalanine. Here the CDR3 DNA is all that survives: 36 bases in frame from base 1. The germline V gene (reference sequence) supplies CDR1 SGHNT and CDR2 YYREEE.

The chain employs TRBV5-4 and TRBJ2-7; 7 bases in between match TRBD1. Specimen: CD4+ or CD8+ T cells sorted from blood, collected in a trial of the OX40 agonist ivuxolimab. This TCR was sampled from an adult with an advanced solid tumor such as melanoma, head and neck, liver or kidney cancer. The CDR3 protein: CASSFTGDEQYF. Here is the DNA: TGTGCCAGCAGCTTCACAGGGGACGAGCAGTACTTC.